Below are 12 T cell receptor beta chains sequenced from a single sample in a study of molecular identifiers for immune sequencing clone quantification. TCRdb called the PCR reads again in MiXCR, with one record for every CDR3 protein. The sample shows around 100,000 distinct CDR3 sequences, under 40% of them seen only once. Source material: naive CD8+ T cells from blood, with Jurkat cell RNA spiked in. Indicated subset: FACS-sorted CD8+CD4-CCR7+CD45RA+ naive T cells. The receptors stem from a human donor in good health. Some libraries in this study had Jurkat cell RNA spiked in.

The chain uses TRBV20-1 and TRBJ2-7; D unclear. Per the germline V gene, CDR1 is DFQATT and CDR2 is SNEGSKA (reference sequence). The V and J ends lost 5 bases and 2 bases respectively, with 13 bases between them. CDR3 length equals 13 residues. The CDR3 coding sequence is TGCAGTGCTCCCGGGCCCCGGACCTACGAGCAGTACTTC. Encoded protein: CSAPGPRTYEQYF.

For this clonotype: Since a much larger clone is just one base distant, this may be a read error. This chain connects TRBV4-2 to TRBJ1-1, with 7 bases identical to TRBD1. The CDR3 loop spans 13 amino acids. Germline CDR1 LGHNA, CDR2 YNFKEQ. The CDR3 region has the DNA TGTGTCAGCAGCCAAGACAGGGAAGATGAAGCTTTCTTT. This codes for CVSSQDREDEAFF.

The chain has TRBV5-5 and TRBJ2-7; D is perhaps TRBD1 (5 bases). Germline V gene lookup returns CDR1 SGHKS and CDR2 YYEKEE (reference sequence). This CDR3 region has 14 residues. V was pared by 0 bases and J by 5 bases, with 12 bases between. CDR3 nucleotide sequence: TGTGCCAGCAGCTTGGGTGGGGCACTCCACGAGCAGTACTTC. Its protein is CASSLGGALHEQYF. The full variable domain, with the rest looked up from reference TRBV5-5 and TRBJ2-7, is DAGVTQSPTHLIKTRGQQVTLRCSPISGHKSVSWYQQVLGQGPQFIFQYYEKEERGRGNFPDRFSARQFPNYSSELNVNALLLGDSALYLCASSLGGALHEQYFGPGTRLTVT.

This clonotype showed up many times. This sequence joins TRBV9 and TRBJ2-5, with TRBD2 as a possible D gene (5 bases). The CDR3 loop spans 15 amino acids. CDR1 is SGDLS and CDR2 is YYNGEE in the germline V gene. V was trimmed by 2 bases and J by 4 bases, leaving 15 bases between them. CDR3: CASSVGGSTRETQYF. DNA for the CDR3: TGTGCCAGCAGCGTGGGCGGGTCAACCCGAGAGACCCAGTACTTC.

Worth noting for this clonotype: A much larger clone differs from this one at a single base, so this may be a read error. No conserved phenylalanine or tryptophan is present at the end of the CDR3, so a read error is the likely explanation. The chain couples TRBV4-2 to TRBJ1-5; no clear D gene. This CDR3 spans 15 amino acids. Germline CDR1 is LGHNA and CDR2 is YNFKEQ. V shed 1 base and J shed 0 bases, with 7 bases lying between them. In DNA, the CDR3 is TGTGCCAGCAGCCAAGCTCAATATAGCAATCAGCCCCAGCATATT. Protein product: CASSQAQYSNQPQHI.

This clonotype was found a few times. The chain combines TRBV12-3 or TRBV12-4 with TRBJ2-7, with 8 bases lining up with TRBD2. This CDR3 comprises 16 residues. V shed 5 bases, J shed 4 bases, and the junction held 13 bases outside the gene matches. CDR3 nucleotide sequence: TGTGCCAGCAGTCTACGCCCTCCCGGGACTAGGTACGAGCAGTACTTC. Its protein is CASSLRPPGTRYEQYF.

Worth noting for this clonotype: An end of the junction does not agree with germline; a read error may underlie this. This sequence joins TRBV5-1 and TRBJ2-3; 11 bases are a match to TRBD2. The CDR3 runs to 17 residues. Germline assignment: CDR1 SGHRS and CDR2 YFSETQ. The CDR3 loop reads CASSSPPLAGVRDMQYF. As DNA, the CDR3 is TGCGCCAGCAGCTCACCTCCACTAGCGGGAGTAAGAGATATGCAGTATTTT. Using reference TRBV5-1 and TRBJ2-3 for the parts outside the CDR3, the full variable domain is KAGVTQTPRYLIKTRGQQVTLSCSPISGHRSVSWYQQTPGQGLQFLFEYFSETQRNKGNFPGRFSGRQFSNSRSEMNVSTLELGDSALYLCASSSPPLAGVRDMQYFGPGTRLTVL.

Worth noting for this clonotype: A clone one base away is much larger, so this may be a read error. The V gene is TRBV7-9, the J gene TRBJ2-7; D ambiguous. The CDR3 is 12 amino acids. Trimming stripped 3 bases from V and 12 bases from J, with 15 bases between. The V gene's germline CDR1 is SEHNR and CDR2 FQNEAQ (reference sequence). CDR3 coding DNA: TGTGCCAGCAGCTTTGCGAGCGCCCCCAGGTACTTC. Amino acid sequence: CASSFASAPRYF.

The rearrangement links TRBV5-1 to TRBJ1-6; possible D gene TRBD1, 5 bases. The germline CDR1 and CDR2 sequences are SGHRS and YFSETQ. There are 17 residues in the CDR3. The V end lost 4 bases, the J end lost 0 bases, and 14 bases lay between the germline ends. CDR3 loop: CASSLGLPSSYNSPLHF. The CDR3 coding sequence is TGCGCCAGCAGCCTGGGACTGCCTAGCTCCTATAATTCACCCCTCCACTTT. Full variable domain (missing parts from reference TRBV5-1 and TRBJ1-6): KAGVTQTPRYLIKTRGQQVTLSCSPISGHRSVSWYQQTPGQGLQFLFEYFSETQRNKGNFPGRFSGRQFSNSRSEMNVSTLELGDSALYLCASSLGLPSSYNSPLHFGNGTRLTVT.

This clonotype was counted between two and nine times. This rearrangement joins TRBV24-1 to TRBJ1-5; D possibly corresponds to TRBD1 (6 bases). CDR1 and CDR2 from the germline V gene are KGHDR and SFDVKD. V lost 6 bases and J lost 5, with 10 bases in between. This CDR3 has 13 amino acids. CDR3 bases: TGTGCCACCAGTACAGGGCCTTATCAGCCCCAGCATTTT. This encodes CATSTGPYQPQHF.

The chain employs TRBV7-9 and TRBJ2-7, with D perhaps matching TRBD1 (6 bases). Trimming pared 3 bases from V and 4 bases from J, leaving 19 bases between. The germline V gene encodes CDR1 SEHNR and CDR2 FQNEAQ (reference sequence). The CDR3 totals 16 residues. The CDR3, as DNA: TGTGCCAGCAGCTTCGGTTCCAGGGGAGTCGGATACGAGCAGTACTTC. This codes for CASSFGSRGVGYEQYF.

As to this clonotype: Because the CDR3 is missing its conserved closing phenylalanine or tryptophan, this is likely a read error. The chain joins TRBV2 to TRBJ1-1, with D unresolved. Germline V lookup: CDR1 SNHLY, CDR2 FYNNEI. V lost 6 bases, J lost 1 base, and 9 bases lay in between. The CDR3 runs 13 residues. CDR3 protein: CASSDGPNTEAFS. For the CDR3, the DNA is TGTGCCAGCAGCGATGGACCGAACACTGAAGCTTTCTCT.